Listed below are T cell receptor beta chains from one sample, sequenced in a study of blood T cell repertoires in COVID-19. The protocol was immunoSEQ multiplex PCR, while the TCRdb copy is restricted to in-frame clones and leaves out a portion. The sample lists some 260,000 clones, around 82% seen once, with about 3.4% in the top ten. The source material was peripheral blood. These receptors were obtained from a woman younger than 35 with acute or convalescent COVID-19. Each CDR3 is given with its conserved first and last residue. A D gene is named only where the DNA matches it firmly. Expanded clones get a size class; other rows say once, few or many, or leave the size out.

clone size: .; V gene: TRBV12-3/TRBV12-4; J gene: TRBJ2-7; D gene: TRBD1; CDR3 DNA: TGTGCCAGCAGTGGGACAGTACTTTACGAGCAGTACTTC; CDR3 protein: CASSGTVLYEQYF
clone size: few; V gene: TRBV28; J gene: TRBJ2-7; D gene: .; CDR3 DNA: TGTGCCAGCAAGATGACAGGTACCTACGAGCAGTACTTC; CDR3 protein: CASKMTGTYEQYF
clone size: .; V gene: TRBV7-8; J gene: TRBJ2-5; D gene: .; CDR3 DNA: TGTGCCAGCAGCCGAGCTAGCGTACAAGAGACCCAGTACTTC; CDR3 protein: CASSRASVQETQYF
clone size: .; V gene: TRBV5-1; J gene: TRBJ2-1; D gene: .; CDR3 DNA: TGCGCCAGCAGCGCGGGGACGACTTACAATGAGCAGTTCTTC; CDR3 protein: CASSAGTTYNEQFF
clone size: .; V gene: TRBV27; J gene: TRBJ2-7; D gene: .; CDR3 DNA: TGTGCCAGCAGTTTCAGCTCCTTTAGGGACAATACCTACGAGCAGTACTTC; CDR3 protein: CASSFSSFRDNTYEQYF
clone size: .; V gene: TRBV19; J gene: TRBJ2-7; D gene: TRBD2; CDR3 DNA: TGTGCCAGTAGCCCCGGACTAGAGTTCGAGCAGTACTTC; CDR3 protein: CASSPGLEFEQYF
clone size: .; V gene: TRBV9; J gene: TRBJ2-1; D gene: TRBD2; CDR3 DNA: TGTGCCAGCAGCGCGCTAGCGGGAATAATCCCCAATGAGCAGTTCTTC; CDR3 protein: CASSALAGIIPNEQFF
clone size: once; V gene: TRBV7-3; J gene: TRBJ2-1; D gene: TRBD2; CDR3 DNA: TGTGCCAGCAGTCTAGCGGGAGGGCCTCTCAATGAGCAGTTCTTC; CDR3 protein: CASSLAGGPLNEQFF
clone size: .; V gene: TRBV24-1; J gene: TRBJ2-5; D gene: TRBD2; CDR3 DNA: TGTGCCACCAGTGATTTGCCCACTAGCGGGAGGAAAGAGACCCAGTACTTC; CDR3 protein: CATSDLPTSGRKETQYF
clone size: once; V gene: TRBV11-2; J gene: TRBJ2-1; D gene: TRBD1; CDR3 DNA: TGTGCCAGCAGCTTAACGACAGGGGACTACAATGAGCAGTTCTTC; CDR3 protein: CASSLTTGDYNEQFF
clone size: .; V gene: TRBV6-5; J gene: TRBJ2-3; D gene: TRBD1; CDR3 DNA: TGTGCCAGCAGGACGGGACAGATAACAGATACGCAGTATTTT; CDR3 protein: CASRTGQITDTQYF
clone size: once; V gene: TRBV9; J gene: TRBJ1-1; D gene: .; CDR3 DNA: TGTGCCAGCAGCGAGGCCCACGGGTTTGAAGCTTTCTTT; CDR3 protein: CASSEAHGFEAFF
clone size: .; V gene: TRBV15; J gene: TRBJ2-7; D gene: .; CDR3 DNA: TGTGCCACCAGGGGGGGGGCCTCCTACGAGCAGTACTTC; CDR3 protein: CATRGGASYEQYF
clone size: .; V gene: TRBV4-3; J gene: TRBJ2-2; D gene: TRBD2; CDR3 DNA: TGCGCCAGCAACGCGGGAGGGCCCGGGGAGCTGTTTTTT; CDR3 protein: CASNAGGPGELFF
clone size: .; V gene: TRBV5-6; J gene: TRBJ1-3; D gene: .; CDR3 DNA: TGTGCCAGCAGCTTGGGGCAGGGTAACACCATATATTTT; CDR3 protein: CASSLGQGNTIYF
clone size: .; V gene: TRBV20-1; J gene: TRBJ1-2; D gene: .; CDR3 DNA: TGCAGTGCTATGACAGCTAATGGCTACACCTTC; CDR3 protein: CSAMTANGYTF
clone size: .; V gene: TRBV6-4; J gene: TRBJ2-1; D gene: .; CDR3 DNA: TGTGCCAGCAGTGACGCCACGAGCGGTGAGCAGTTCTTC; CDR3 protein: CASSDATSGEQFF
clone size: .; V gene: TRBV30; J gene: TRBJ1-5; D gene: .; CDR3 DNA: TGTGCCTGGAGTGTATCCCACAATCAGCCCCAGCATTTT; CDR3 protein: CAWSVSHNQPQHF
clone size: .; V gene: TRBV6-5; J gene: TRBJ1-3; D gene: TRBD1; CDR3 DNA: TGTGCCAGCACCCCAGGGGGCACAACTGGAAACACCATATATTTT; CDR3 protein: CASTPGGTTGNTIYF
clone size: .; V gene: TRBV28; J gene: TRBJ2-7; D gene: TRBD2; CDR3 DNA: TGTGCCAGCAGTTCGGGACTAGCGGAATCCTACGAGCAGTACTTC; CDR3 protein: CASSSGLAESYEQYF
clone size: .; V gene: TRBV15; J gene: TRBJ2-3; D gene: TRBD2; CDR3 DNA: TGTGCCACCAGCCCCGTTGGACTAGCAGATACGCAGTATTTT; CDR3 protein: CATSPVGLADTQYF
clone size: .; V gene: TRBV6-4; J gene: TRBJ2-7; D gene: .; CDR3 DNA: TGTGCCAGCAGTGTACCAGGGGGGCGCTACGAGCAGTACTTC; CDR3 protein: CASSVPGGRYEQYF
clone size: once; V gene: TRBV6-5; J gene: TRBJ1-1; D gene: TRBD1; CDR3 DNA: TGTGCCAGCAGTTACGGACAGGGGAACACTGAAGCTTTCTTT; CDR3 protein: CASSYGQGNTEAFF
clone size: .; V gene: TRBV4-3; J gene: TRBJ2-7; D gene: .; CDR3 DNA: TGCGCCAGCAGCCAGATCTTCCGGCACGACAGGCTCTCCTACGAGCAGTACTTC; CDR3 protein: CASSQIFRHDRLSYEQYF